This TCR beta chain was recorded in a study of molecular identifiers for immune sequencing clone quantification. TCRdb redid the calling of the PCR reads with MiXCR, one entry per CDR3 protein. This table has 50,000 to 65,000 distinct CDR3 sequences, around 25% appearing once. This clonotype was recorded at least ten times. From germline, CDR1 is SGHVS and CDR2 FQNEAQ. The V end was cut by 10 bases, the J end by 4 bases, with 14 bases between. The CDR3 consists of 13 residues. This sequence joins TRBV7-8 and TRBJ1-3; D remains ambiguous. This sequence originates from a human donor in good health. Some libraries in this study had Jurkat cell RNA spiked in. Sequencing used naive CD8+ T cells from blood, with Jurkat cell RNA spiked in. Subset here: FACS-sorted CD8+CD4-CCR7+CD45RA+ naive T cells. The CDR3 nucleotides are TGTGCCACCATGGGTTTTGACGGAAACACCATATATTTT. Protein product: CATMGFDGNTIYF.